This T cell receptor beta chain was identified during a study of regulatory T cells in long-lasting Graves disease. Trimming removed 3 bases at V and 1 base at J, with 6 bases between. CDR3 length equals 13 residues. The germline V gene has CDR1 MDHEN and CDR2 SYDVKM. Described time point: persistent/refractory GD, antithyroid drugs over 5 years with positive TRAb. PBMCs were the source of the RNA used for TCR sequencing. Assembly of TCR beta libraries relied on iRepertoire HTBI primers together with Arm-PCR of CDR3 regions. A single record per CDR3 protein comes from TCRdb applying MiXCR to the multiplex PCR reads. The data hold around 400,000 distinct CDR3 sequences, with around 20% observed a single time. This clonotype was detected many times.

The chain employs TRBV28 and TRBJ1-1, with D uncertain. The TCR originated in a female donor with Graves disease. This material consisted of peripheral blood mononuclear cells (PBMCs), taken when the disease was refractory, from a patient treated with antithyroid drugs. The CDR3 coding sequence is TGTGCCAGCAGTTTGTCGCAGAACACTGAAGCTTTCTTT. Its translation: CASSLSQNTEAFF.